Shown below are 10 T cell receptor beta chains from a single sample sequenced in a study of blood T cell repertoires in COVID-19. Libraries were prepared by immunoSEQ multiplex PCR; TCRdb keeps only in-frame clonotypes and omits some of them. The sample has approximately 60,000 clones, 65% to 85% seen once; the top ten hold 3.2%. The sample comprised peripheral blood. These receptors came from a man in his sixties with acute or convalescent COVID-19.

This clone was seen more than once but under ten times. The chain uses TRBV5-1 and TRBJ2-1; TRBD1 agrees at 7 bases. This CDR3 has 15 residues. Germline lookup yields CDR1 SGHRS and CDR2 YFSETQ. Trimming removed 0 bases from V and 4 bases from J; junction bases left unmatched: 4. In nucleotides, the CDR3 is TGCGCCAGCAGCTTGGTCGGGACAGCTTACAATGAGCAGTTCTTC. Amino acid sequence: CASSLVGTAYNEQFF.

The chain's CDR3 is CASSPVGGSNQPQHF. The CDR3 DNA sequence: TGTGCCAGCAGTCCCGTAGGGGGTAGCAATCAGCCCCAGCATTTT. The rearrangement uses TRBV6-5 and TRBJ1-5, with TRBD1 as a possible D gene (6 bases). The CDR3 contains 15 residues. The germline V gene encodes CDR1 MNHEY and CDR2 SVGAGI. The germline V and J ends were trimmed by 5 bases and 0 bases, with 11 bases remaining between them.

The chain joins TRBV5-1 to TRBJ1-1; D gene uncertain. V was cut by 0 bases and J by 4 bases, with 13 bases left in between. The CDR3 sequence is 15 residues long. Germline V gene data show CDR1 as SGHRS and CDR2 as YFSETQ. The CDR3, as DNA: TGCGCCAGCAGCTTGGGTACCGGGGATACCACTGAAGCTTTCTTT. It translates to CASSLGTGDTTEAFF.

J is TRBJ1-1 and V is TRBV5-1; unclear D gene. CDR1 is SGHRS, CDR2 YFSETQ, per germline. V shed 2 bases and J shed 1 base, with 12 bases lying between them. The length of the CDR3 is 15 residues. The CDR3 loop is CASSFGPGENTEAFF. Written as DNA, the CDR3 is TGCGCCAGCAGCTTCGGGCCCGGGGAGAACACTGAAGCTTTCTTT. The entire variable domain, with the rest obtained from reference TRBV5-1 and TRBJ1-1, is as follows: KAGVTQTPRYLIKTRGQQVTLSCSPISGHRSVSWYQQTPGQGLQFLFEYFSETQRNKGNFPGRFSGRQFSNSRSEMNVSTLELGDSALYLCASSFGPGENTEAFFGQGTRLTVV.

This clone appeared once. The chain has TRBV30 and TRBJ1-2; weak D call: TRBD1 (5 bases). The CDR3 spans 14 residues. CDR1 GTSNPN and CDR2 SVGIG come from the germline V gene (reference sequence). V shed 2 bases and J shed 6 bases, with 16 bases lying between them. CDR3 sequence (DNA): TGTGCCTGGAGTAGGGCAGGGAGGTTCCATGGCTACACCTTC. The encoded protein is CAWSRAGRFHGYTF.

J is TRBJ2-3 and V is TRBV5-1, with D possibly matching TRBD2 (6 bases). The germline gives CDR1 SGHRS, CDR2 YFSETQ. V was cut by 4 bases and J by 2 bases, with 11 bases left in between. This CDR3 has 14 residues. The chain's CDR3 is CASSRGGDTDTQYF. The CDR3 nucleotides are TGCGCCAGCAGCCGCGGCGGGGACACAGATACGCAGTATTTT.

The chain combines TRBV6-5 with TRBJ1-2; D is uncertain. The CDR3 loop spans 12 amino acids. V lost 6 bases to trimming and J lost 6 bases, with 11 bases between them. Germline V CDR1 and CDR2: MNHEY, SVGAGI. In DNA form, the CDR3 reads TGTGCCAGCAGGCCAGATGGTGATGGCTACACCTTC. Encoded protein: CASRPDGDGYTF.

The chain recombines TRBV5-6 with TRBJ1-3, with TRBD1 matching over 7 bases. With V trimmed by 2 bases and J by 0 bases, 5 bases remained unmatched. CDR1 is SGHDT, CDR2 YYEEEE, per germline. The CDR3 is 16 residues long. CDR3 in amino acids: CASSLPGTDSGNTIYF. The CDR3 coding sequence is TGTGCCAGCAGCTTACCTGGGACAGACTCTGGAAACACCATATATTTT.

This rearrangement joins TRBV6-1 to TRBJ2-7; D is ambiguous. The V end lost 0 bases, the J end lost 2 bases, and 8 bases lay between the germline ends. This CDR3 contains 14 residues. Germline-derived CDR1 and CDR2 are MNHNS and SASEGT. This chain's CDR3 is CASSEADTAYEQYF. CDR3 DNA sequence: TGTGCCAGCAGTGAAGCCGACACCGCCTACGAGCAGTACTTC.

This clone has more than one count but fewer than ten. The V and J genes are TRBV5-1 and TRBJ1-1; weak D call: TRBD1 (6 bases). CDR1 SGHRS and CDR2 YFSETQ come from the germline V gene. The CDR3 is made up of 15 amino acids. Trimming removed 3 bases at V and 1 base at J, with 13 bases between. CDR3 residues: CASSSEGGANTEAFF. In DNA, the CDR3 is TGCGCCAGCAGCTCCGAAGGGGGGGCGAACACTGAAGCTTTCTTT.